The rows below give T cell receptor beta chains drawn from one sample of a study of graft-versus-host responses after intestinal transplantation. The method was immunoSEQ multiplex PCR; TCRdb's version includes in-frame clones alone and lacks a portion of them. The sample comprises 90,000 to 120,000 clones, approximately 86% of which are singletons, and less than 0.8% rests with the top ten. These receptors' antigens are unknown. The material sequenced was unstimulated CD4+ T cells sorted from spleen or lymph node cells, taken before transplant. These receptors all stem from a human donor who was the organ donor for an intestinal transplant. The CDR3 runs from the conserved cysteine through the conserved F or W. A clone size is listed for some rows: how often the clone was seen (once, few, many), or a class if it is expanded.

V: TRBV10-3; size: NA; CDR3: CAISGGTSNQPQHF
V: TRBV6-1; size: NA; CDR3: CATDADTQYF
V: TRBV7-3; size: NA; CDR3: CASSLVGGSSYEQYF
V: TRBV14; size: NA; CDR3: CASSPRVGAGAKNIQYF
V: TRBV6-5; size: NA; CDR3: CAAALGGSGEQYF
V: TRBV5-1; size: NA; CDR3: CASSDPPANYGYTF
V: TRBV6-1; size: NA; CDR3: CASSTRDTSYEQYF
V: TRBV10-3; size: few; CDR3: CAISYSSVNNEQFF
V: TRBV7-9; size: NA; CDR3: CASTLRTSGTNTQYF
V: TRBV7-6; size: NA; CDR3: CASSLAVGRQAGELFF
V: TRBV6-4; size: NA; CDR3: CASSDKTQYF
V: TRBV5-4; size: NA; CDR3: CASSSAGQPYEQYF
V: TRBV5-1; size: NA; CDR3: CASSLLGDQETQYF
V: TRBV4-1; size: NA; CDR3: CASSQDMASRYTQYF
V: TRBV19; size: NA; CDR3: CASSTGPRTTYEQYF
V: TRBV6-9; size: NA; CDR3: CASSYRPYEQYF
V: TRBV19; size: once; CDR3: CASSIDGSYEQYF
V: TRBV11-3; size: NA; CDR3: CASSLLGDTQYF
V: TRBV7-9; size: NA; CDR3: CASSLIQGLTGYTF
V: TRBV2; size: NA; CDR3: CASSEETQYF
V: TRBV7-3; size: NA; CDR3: CASSPDRASGANVLTF
V: TRBV4-2; size: NA; CDR3: CASSQVRDKQFF
V: TRBV7-2; size: NA; CDR3: CASSLPGNTIYF
V: TRBV11-3; size: NA; CDR3: CASSLGEVAAGFQETQYF
V: TRBV5-1; size: NA; CDR3: CASSLEPGETYEQYF
V: TRBV2; size: NA; CDR3: CASTPLAPVSTDTQYF
V: TRBV5-4; size: NA; CDR3: CASSAVTGVNTEAFF
V: TRBV5-4; size: few; CDR3: CASSWTTGKRQYF
V: TRBV11-3; size: NA; CDR3: CASSLGQGVGEQYF